These 15 T cell receptor beta chains originate from one sample sequenced in a study of T cell responses to AZD1222 COVID-19 vaccine. Profiling relied on immunoSEQ multiplex PCR, and the TCRdb table lists in-frame clones only, not all of them. Here the sample spans roughly 150,000 clones, approximately 90% being singletons. The input for sequencing was peripheral blood, taken on day 0 of AZD1222 vaccination. The receptors derive from an adult in good health.

The chain employs TRBV27 and TRBJ1-6, with 7 bases identical to TRBD1. The trim removed 2 bases at V and 6 bases at J, leaving 7 bases unmatched. Per germline, CDR1 MNHEY and CDR2 SMNVEV (reference sequence). The CDR3 has 16 amino acids. The CDR3 nucleotides read TGTGCCAGCAGTTTAAGGAGCACAGGGGTTAATTCACCCCTCCACTTT. It yields the protein CASSLRSTGVNSPLHF.

This chain links TRBV11-2 with TRBJ1-6; 7 bases align to TRBD1. This CDR3 spans 14 amino acids. The germline CDR1 and CDR2 sequences are SGHAT and FQNNGV. The junction had 6 bases not matched to a gene; V was cut back by 4 bases and J by 9 bases. CDR3 protein: CASSSTGFSSPLHF. The CDR3 DNA is TGTGCCAGCAGCTCGACAGGGTTTAGTTCACCCCTCCACTTT.

The V call is TRBV28, the J call TRBJ2-7, with TRBD2 identical over 11 bases. Germline values: CDR1 MDHEN, CDR2 SYDVKM. The CDR3 has 16 amino acids. The V gene end was trimmed by 4 bases and the J gene end by 2 bases; junction bases not matched to a gene: 7. The CDR3: CASSSRLAGLTYEQYF. Here the CDR3 DNA reads TGTGCCAGCAGTTCCAGACTAGCGGGACTCACCTACGAGCAGTACTTC. Filled out from reference TRBV28 and TRBJ2-7, the complete variable domain reads DVKVTQSSRYLVKRTGEKVFLECVQDMDHENMFWYRQDPGLGLRLIYFSYDVKMKEKGDIPEGYSVSREKKERFSLILESASTNQTSMYLCASSSRLAGLTYEQYFGPGTRLTVT.

This chain links TRBV18 with TRBJ1-2; D is undetermined. The CDR3 is 15 residues long. Between the trimmed V and J ends, which lost 0 bases and 5 bases, there was a span of 13 bases. CDR1 is KGHSH, CDR2 LQKENI, per germline. DNA of the CDR3: TGTGCCAGCTCACCACCTGAACCCCAGGTGTATGGCTACACCTTC. It codes for CASSPPEPQVYGYTF.

The V gene is TRBV9, the J gene TRBJ1-4, with 9 bases that match TRBD1. Germline V gives CDR1 SGDLS, CDR2 YYNGEE. J lost 5 bases, V lost 0 bases, and 11 bases had no gene match. There are 18 residues in the CDR3. As DNA, the CDR3 is TGTGCCAGCAGCGTAGAGGGCCTTCGGACAGGGGAAAATGAAAAACTGTTTTTT. Translation gives CASSVEGLRTGENEKLFF.

The J gene is TRBJ1-3, the V gene TRBV14; no definite D call. With 2 bases removed from V and 4 bases from J, the gap between germline ends came to 3 bases. Per germline, CDR1 SGHDN and CDR2 FVKESK. The CDR3 has 12 residues. CDR3 protein: CASSQQGNTIYF. The CDR3 DNA is TGTGCCAGCAGCCAACAGGGAAACACCATATATTTT.

The V and J genes are TRBV4-3 and TRBJ2-3; TRBD2 agrees at 8 bases. J lost 5 bases, V lost 1 base, and 8 bases had no gene match. The CDR3 has 16 amino acids. The germline V gene encodes CDR1 LGHNA and CDR2 YSLEER. CDR3 DNA sequence: TGCGCCAGCAGCCAAGCCTCGACTCTAGCGGGAGATACGCAGTATTTT. Its translation is CASSQASTLAGDTQYF.

The rearrangement joins TRBV7-2 to TRBJ1-6; unclear D gene. The CDR3 length is 12 residues. Germline CDR1 reads SGHTA; CDR2 reads FQGNSA. Between the trimmed V and J ends, which lost 5 bases and 10 bases, there was a span of 9 bases. The CDR3 bases are TGTGCCAGCAGCGGGCAGGTATCACCCCTCCACTTT. Protein: CASSGQVSPLHF.

The chain couples TRBV18 to TRBJ2-2; D gene unclear. V lost 2 bases, J lost 1 base, and 11 bases lay in between. This CDR3 is built from 16 residues. Germline CDR1 KGHSH, CDR2 LQKENI. CDR3 nucleotide sequence: TGTGCCAGCTCACCATCCGGAGTAGGGAACACCGGGGAGCTGTTTTTT. Translating gives CASSPSGVGNTGELFF.

The J gene is TRBJ2-3, the V gene TRBV30; the D gene could be TRBD1 or TRBD2 (5 bases each). Germline V gene data show CDR1 as GTSNPN and CDR2 as SVGIG (reference sequence). Trimming cost V 4 bases and J 2 bases, with 13 bases left between them. The CDR3 has 14 residues. The CDR3 reads CAWMEWGTTDTQYF. The DNA for the CDR3 is TGTGCCTGGATGGAATGGGGGACCACAGATACGCAGTATTTT.

Here the CDR3 reads CASSQEEGASYEQYF. The DNA for the CDR3 is TGCGCCAGCAGCCAAGAGGAAGGGGCGAGTTACGAGCAGTACTTC. This rearrangement joins TRBV4-3 to TRBJ2-7, with D possibly TRBD1 on 5 matching bases. The CDR3 is 15 amino acids. Per the germline V gene, CDR1 is LGHNA and CDR2 is YSLEER. V was clipped by 0 bases and J by 4 bases, with 13 bases between them.

The chain's CDR3 is CASSPLGDSSYEQYF. The CDR3 DNA sequence: TGTGCCAGCTCACCACTCGGGGACAGCTCCTACGAGCAGTACTTC. J is TRBJ2-7 and V is TRBV18; 7 nucleotides line up with TRBD1. The CDR3 sequence is 15 residues long. V was clipped by 1 base and J by 0 bases; unmatched bases: 3. Germline values: CDR1 KGHSH, CDR2 LQKENI.

The rearrangement uses TRBV28 and TRBJ2-1; D is ambiguous. This CDR3 is built from 15 residues. Trimming took off 6 bases at V and 7 bases at J, with 19 bases between the two ends. Germline V gives CDR1 MDHEN, CDR2 SYDVKM. The CDR3 reads CASSTANSLSNEQFF. The CDR3 DNA is TGTGCCAGCAGCACCGCTAATTCCCTATCAAATGAGCAGTTCTTC.

The chain combines TRBV19 with TRBJ1-2; D gene ambiguous. The CDR3 has 13 residues. Germline lookup yields CDR1 LNHDA and CDR2 SQIVND (reference sequence). V lost 5 bases, J lost 4 bases, and 11 bases lay in between. The CDR3 here is CASSPQERYGYTF. CDR3 nucleotides: TGTGCCAGTAGTCCTCAGGAACGCTATGGCTACACCTTC.

The J gene is TRBJ2-5, the V gene TRBV9; 14 positions agree with TRBD2. With 4 bases clipped from V and 0 bases from J, the junction kept 11 bases outside the gene matches. The CDR3 spans 19 residues. Germline CDR1 is SGDLS and CDR2 is YYNGEE. CDR3 sequence (DNA): TGTGCCAGCAGCCTAGGCGGGACTAGCGGGAGACCGTACCAAGAGACCCAGTACTTC. Amino acid sequence: CASSLGGTSGRPYQETQYF.